This TCR beta chain is drawn from a study of blood T cell repertoires in COVID-19. As for the study in general: There were acute and convalescent COVID-19 samples, and they came from the United States, Italy and Spain. T cells, B-cell-depleted T cells, or PBMCs provided the cDNA or gDNA that served as material.

Germline CDR1 is SGHRS and CDR2 is YFSETQ. The trim removed 0 bases at V and 3 bases at J, leaving 5 bases unmatched. This CDR3 is 15 amino acids long. Under the authors' procedure: Reference gene primer amplification yielded estimated nucleated cell counts. Some clones are missing from TCRdb's copy, which holds only in-frame ones; the method was immunoSEQ multiplex PCR. V, J and clone size reflect that table, while D and trimming were determined from the DNA. The sample lists about 360,000 clones; around nine tenths were seen once. The sample was peripheral blood. The receptor was derived from a human donor in a cohort sampled during active COVID-19. The rearrangement uses TRBV5-1 and TRBJ1-2; 7 bases line up with TRBD1. CDR3 nucleotide sequence: TGCGCCAGCAGCTTGGTCTACGGGACAGACTATGGCTACACCTTC. This translates into CASSLVYGTDYGYTF.